Listed here is a single T cell receptor (beta chain). The ends lost 4 bases at V and 6 bases at J; junction bases unmatched: 5. The CDR3 spans 13 residues. Germline CDR1 is SGHDN and CDR2 is FVKESK. Under the authors' procedure: Amplification from reference gene primers served as the basis for estimated nucleated cell counts. TCRdb's table, derived via immunoSEQ multiplex PCR, lists solely in-frame clones and lacks some. The V and J calls and clone size are taken from that table; D and trimming were inferred from the DNA. The sample lists over 250,000 clones; 70% to 90% were seen once. The sample comes from a study of blood T cell repertoires in COVID-19. Study as a whole: There were acute and convalescent COVID-19 samples, and they came from the United States, Italy and Spain. PBMCs, B-cell-depleted T cells, or T cells provided the cDNA or gDNA that made up the material.

The chain has TRBV14 and TRBJ1-2; TRBD1 matches 7 bases. The sequence came from a woman aged 45-65 years with acute or convalescent COVID-19. Sequenced sample: peripheral blood. For the CDR3, the DNA is TGTGCCAGCAGCCGCGACAGGGTCGATGGCTACACCTTC. It specifies CASSRDRVDGYTF.